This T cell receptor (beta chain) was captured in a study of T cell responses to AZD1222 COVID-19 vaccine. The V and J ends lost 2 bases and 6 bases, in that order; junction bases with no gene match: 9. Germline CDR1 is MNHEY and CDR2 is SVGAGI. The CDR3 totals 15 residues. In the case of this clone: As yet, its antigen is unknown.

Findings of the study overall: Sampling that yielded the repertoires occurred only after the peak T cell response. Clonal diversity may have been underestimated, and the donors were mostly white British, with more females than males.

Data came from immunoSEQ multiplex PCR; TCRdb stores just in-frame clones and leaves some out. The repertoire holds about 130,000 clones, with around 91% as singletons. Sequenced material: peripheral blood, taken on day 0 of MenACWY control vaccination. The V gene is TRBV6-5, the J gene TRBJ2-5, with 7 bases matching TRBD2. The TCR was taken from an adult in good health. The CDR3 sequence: CASSYQSGGQKTQYF. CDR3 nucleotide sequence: TGTGCCAGCAGTTACCAATCGGGGGGTCAGAAGACCCAGTACTTC.